One and the same sample provided the 17 T cell receptor beta chains below, sequenced in a study of blood T cell repertoires in COVID-19. TCRdb's copy holds only in-frame clones and misses some; the assay was immunoSEQ multiplex PCR. The profile shows 300,000 or so clones, about 85% of them singletons. The sample was PBMCs or T cells enriched from blood (not recorded which). The origin of the receptors is a woman in her 30s who had recovered from COVID-19.

The rearrangement uses TRBV6-2 or TRBV6-3 and TRBJ1-2, with D tentatively TRBD1 (6 bases). This CDR3 contains 14 residues. V was shortened by 6 bases and J by 0 bases, with 11 bases between the two germline ends. In germline, CDR1 is MNHEY, CDR2 SVGEGT. The CDR3 loop reads CASSSRQANYGYTF. In nucleotides, the CDR3 is TGTGCCAGCAGCTCCCGACAGGCTAACTATGGCTACACCTTC.

The chain carries TRBV30 and TRBJ2-7; D uncertain. The CDR3 is made up of 16 amino acids. CDR1 is GTSNPN, CDR2 SVGIG, per germline (reference sequence). Trimming cost V 5 bases and J 4 bases, with 24 bases left between them. The DNA for the CDR3 is TGTGCCTGGGCCACGGCCCCAGGCACCTCAAGGTACGAGCAGTACTTC. This codes for CAWATAPGTSRYEQYF.

The chain employs TRBV27 and TRBJ2-3; D remains ambiguous. V was pared by 4 bases and J by 0 bases, with 5 bases between. The germline V gene has CDR1 MNHEY and CDR2 SMNVEV (reference sequence). CDR3 size: 13 residues. Written as DNA, the CDR3 is TGTGCCAGCAGTTATACTAGCACAGATACGCAGTATTTT. Translated, it gives CASSYTSTDTQYF.

This sequence joins TRBV27 and TRBJ1-5; no firm D call. The CDR3 contains 14 residues. V was pared by 3 bases and J by 4 bases, with 10 bases between. Germline CDR1 MNHEY, CDR2 SMNVEV (reference sequence). The CDR3 here is CASSLVGPNQPQHF. In DNA, the CDR3 is TGTGCCAGCAGTTTGGTGGGCCCAAATCAGCCCCAGCATTTT.

The chain joins TRBV7-9 to TRBJ1-2; 7 bases are shared with TRBD1. CDR1 and CDR2 from the germline V gene are SEHNR and FQNEAQ (reference sequence). V gave up 7 bases and J gave up 4 bases; unmatched junction bases: 6. The CDR3 loop spans 13 amino acids. The CDR3 coding sequence is TGTGCCAGCACCAGGGGGGGGGCCTATGGCTACACCTTC. Its translation: CASTRGGAYGYTF.

The chain employs TRBV6-1 and TRBJ1-1; D is uncertain. Germline V gene lookup returns CDR1 MNHNS and CDR2 SASEGT. The V end lost 1 base, the J end lost 3 bases, and 12 bases lay between the germline ends. The CDR3 loop spans 15 amino acids. CDR3 sequence (DNA): TGTGCCAGCAGTGAAGGGGCTGCCGGTCACACTGAAGCTTTCTTT. Amino acid sequence: CASSEGAAGHTEAFF.

This chain links TRBV9 with TRBJ1-1, with D uncertain. Germline loops: CDR1 SGDLS, CDR2 YYNGEE. The CDR3 is 14 amino acids. V lost 0 bases, J lost 1 base, and 7 bases lay in between. The CDR3 bases are TGTGCCAGCAGCGTAGTGGGCCAGAACACTGAAGCTTTCTTT. Translating it yields CASSVVGQNTEAFF.

This chain joins TRBV3-1 (or the pseudogene TRBV3-2) and TRBJ2-2; TRBD2 aligns across 11 bases. The junction had 6 bases not matched to a gene; V was cut back by 5 bases and J by 13 bases. The CDR3 has 13 residues. In germline, CDR1 is LGHDT, CDR2 YNNKEL (reference sequence). DNA of the CDR3: TGTGCCAGCAGCGTACTAGCGGGGGAGGTGCTGTTTTTT. It yields the protein CASSVLAGEVLFF.

The CDR3 reads CASSLSGRDTEAFF. CDR3 sequence (DNA): TGTGCCAGCAGCTTATCCGGGCGGGACACTGAAGCTTTCTTT. The V gene is TRBV7-8, the J gene TRBJ1-1; D remains ambiguous. Trimming removed 2 bases at V and 3 bases at J, with 10 bases between. CDR3 length: 14 residues. The germline CDR1 and CDR2 sequences are SGHVS and FQNEAQ.

The rearrangement uses TRBV5-4 and TRBJ1-5; a possible D gene is TRBD1 (6 bases). V lost 0 bases and J lost 4, with 8 bases in between. In germline, CDR1 is SGHNT, CDR2 YYREEE (reference sequence). This CDR3 spans 14 amino acids. CDR3 amino acids: CASSLDRENQPQHF. CDR3 sequence (DNA): TGTGCCAGCAGCTTGGACAGGGAGAATCAGCCCCAGCATTTT.

The CDR3 here is CASSKGRDSSYGYTF. The CDR3 coding sequence is TGTGCCAGCAGCAAAGGCCGGGACAGCAGCTATGGCTACACCTTC. V is TRBV21-1 and J is TRBJ1-2; the D call of TRBD1 is as the table states it, not checked on the DNA. TRBV21-1 is an annotated pseudogene. This CDR3 has 15 amino acids.

The rearrangement joins TRBV7-8 to TRBJ2-1; 9 nucleotides line up with TRBD1. From germline, CDR1 is SGHVS and CDR2 FQNEAQ. With V trimmed by 2 bases and J by 10 bases, 6 bases remained unmatched. This CDR3 contains 14 residues. The CDR3 nucleotides are TGTGCCAGCAGCTTATCCGGACAGGGGAGGGAGCAGTTCTTC. Translation gives CASSLSGQGREQFF.

This chain connects TRBV5-4 to TRBJ2-2; maybe TRBD1 (8 bases). Trimming took 6 bases from V and 5 from J, leaving 26 bases between them. Germline V gives CDR1 SGHNT, CDR2 YYREEE (reference sequence). The CDR3 is 18 amino acids. This CDR3 reads CASTRGPSKGGPTGELFF. DNA of the CDR3: TGTGCCAGCACCAGGGGGCCCAGTAAGGGGGGGCCGACCGGGGAGCTGTTTTTT.

This chain uses TRBV3-1 (or the pseudogene TRBV3-2) with TRBJ1-2, with unresolved D. Germline assignment: CDR1 LGHDT and CDR2 YNNKEL (reference sequence). V gave up 1 base and J gave up 7 bases, with 13 bases separating them. This CDR3 contains 14 residues. The CDR3 DNA reads TGTGCCAGCAGCCAAGTGTCCCGATCGGGTGGCTACACCTTC. This sequence encodes CASSQVSRSGGYTF.

This chain joins TRBV6-4 and TRBJ2-5; 9 bases align to TRBD1. Germline-derived CDR1 and CDR2 are MRHNA and SNTAGT. V dropped 10 bases and J dropped 2; count of bases not matched to a gene: 14. This CDR3 region has 16 residues. For the CDR3, the DNA is TGTGCCAACCCGAAACCCCGGGACAGGGCTCAAGAGACCCAGTACTTC. It specifies CANPKPRDRAQETQYF.

This chain uses TRBV2 with TRBJ1-2; TRBD1 might be the D (6 bases). CDR3 length: 14 amino acids. V was pared by 6 bases and J by 4 bases, with 15 bases between. Germline V CDR1 and CDR2: SNHLY, FYNNEI. CDR3 sequence: CASSLWGRGYGYTF. In DNA, the CDR3 is TGTGCCAGCAGCTTGTGGGGGCGCGGCTATGGCTACACCTTC.

The V call is TRBV19, the J call TRBJ2-3; D possibly corresponds to TRBD2 (6 bases). The CDR3 is 13 amino acids. V lost 4 bases to trimming and J lost 2 bases, with 7 bases between them. The V gene's germline CDR1 is LNHDA and CDR2 SQIVND (reference sequence). This CDR3 reads CASSKGLTDTQYF. The DNA of the CDR3 is TGTGCCAGTAGTAAGGGACTCACAGATACGCAGTATTTT.